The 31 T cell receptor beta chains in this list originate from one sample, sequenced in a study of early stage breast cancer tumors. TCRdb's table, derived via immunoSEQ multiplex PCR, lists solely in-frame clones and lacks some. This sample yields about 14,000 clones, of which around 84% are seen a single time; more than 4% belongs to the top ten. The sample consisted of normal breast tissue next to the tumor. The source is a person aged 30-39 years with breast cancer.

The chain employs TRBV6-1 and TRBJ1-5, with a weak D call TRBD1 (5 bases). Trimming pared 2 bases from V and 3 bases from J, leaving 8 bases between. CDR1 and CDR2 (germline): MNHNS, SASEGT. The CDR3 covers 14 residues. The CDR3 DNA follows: TGTGCCAGCAGTGAACGGGGCGACAATCAGCCCCAGCATTTT. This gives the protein CASSERGDNQPQHF.

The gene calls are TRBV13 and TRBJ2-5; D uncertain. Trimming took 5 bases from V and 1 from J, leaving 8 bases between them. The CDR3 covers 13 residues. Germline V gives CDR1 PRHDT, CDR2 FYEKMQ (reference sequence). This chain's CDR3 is CASSPGTQETQYF. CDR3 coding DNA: TGTGCCAGCAGCCCTGGAACCCAAGAGACCCAGTACTTC.

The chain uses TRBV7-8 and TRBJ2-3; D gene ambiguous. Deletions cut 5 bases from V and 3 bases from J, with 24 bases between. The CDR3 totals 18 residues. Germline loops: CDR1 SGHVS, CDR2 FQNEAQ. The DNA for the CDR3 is TGTGCCAGCAGCCGAGGCCGCCAAACACAACCTGGGACAGATACGCAGTATTTT. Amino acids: CASSRGRQTQPGTDTQYF.

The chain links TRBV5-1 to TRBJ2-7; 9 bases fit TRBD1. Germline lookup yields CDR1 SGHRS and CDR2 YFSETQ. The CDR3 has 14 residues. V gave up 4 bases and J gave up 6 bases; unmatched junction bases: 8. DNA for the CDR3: TGCGCCAGCAGCGGGACCGGGACAGGGACCGAGCAGTACTTC. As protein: CASSGTGTGTEQYF.

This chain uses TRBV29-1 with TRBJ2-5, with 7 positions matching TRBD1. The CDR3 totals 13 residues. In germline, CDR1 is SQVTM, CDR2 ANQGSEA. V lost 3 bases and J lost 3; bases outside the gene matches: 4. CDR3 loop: CSVDWDREETQYF. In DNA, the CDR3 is TGCAGCGTTGATTGGGACAGAGAAGAGACCCAGTACTTC. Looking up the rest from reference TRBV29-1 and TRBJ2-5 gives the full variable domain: SAVISQKPSRDICQRGTSLTIQCQVDSQVTMMFWYRQQPGQSLTLIATANQGSEATYESGFVIDKFPISRPNLTFSTLTVSNMSPEDSSIYLCSVDWDREETQYFGPGTRLLVL.

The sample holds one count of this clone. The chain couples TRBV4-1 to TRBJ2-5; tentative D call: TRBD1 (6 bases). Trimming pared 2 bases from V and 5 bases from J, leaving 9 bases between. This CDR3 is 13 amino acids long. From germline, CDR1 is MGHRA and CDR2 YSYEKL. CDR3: CASSQTGLETQYF. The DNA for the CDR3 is TGCGCCAGCAGCCAAACAGGGTTGGAGACCCAGTACTTC.

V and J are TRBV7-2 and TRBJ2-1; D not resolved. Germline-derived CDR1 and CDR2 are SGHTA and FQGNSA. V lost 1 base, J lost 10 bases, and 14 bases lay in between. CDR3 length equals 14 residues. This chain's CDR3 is CASSLGIQFGEQFF. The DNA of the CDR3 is TGTGCCAGCAGCTTAGGGATCCAATTTGGGGAGCAGTTCTTC.

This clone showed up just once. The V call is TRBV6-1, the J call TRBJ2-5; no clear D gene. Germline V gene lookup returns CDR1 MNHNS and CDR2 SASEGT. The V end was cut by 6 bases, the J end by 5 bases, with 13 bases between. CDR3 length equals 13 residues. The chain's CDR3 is CASSALSDETQYF. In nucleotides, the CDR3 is TGTGCCAGCAGCGCCCTATCTGACGAGACCCAGTACTTC.

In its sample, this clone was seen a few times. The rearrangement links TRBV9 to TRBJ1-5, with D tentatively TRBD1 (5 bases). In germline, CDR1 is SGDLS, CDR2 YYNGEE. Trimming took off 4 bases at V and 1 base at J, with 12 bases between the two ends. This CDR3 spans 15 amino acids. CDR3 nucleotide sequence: TGTGCCAGCAGCCCCCGGGACGCCAGCAATCAGCCCCAGCATTTT. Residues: CASSPRDASNQPQHF.

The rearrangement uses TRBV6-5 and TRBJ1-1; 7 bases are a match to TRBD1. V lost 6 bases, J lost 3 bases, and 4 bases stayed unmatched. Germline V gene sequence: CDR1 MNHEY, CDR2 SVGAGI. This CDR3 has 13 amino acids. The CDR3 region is CASRQGPHTEAFF. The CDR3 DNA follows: TGTGCCAGCAGACAGGGGCCCCACACTGAAGCTTTCTTT.

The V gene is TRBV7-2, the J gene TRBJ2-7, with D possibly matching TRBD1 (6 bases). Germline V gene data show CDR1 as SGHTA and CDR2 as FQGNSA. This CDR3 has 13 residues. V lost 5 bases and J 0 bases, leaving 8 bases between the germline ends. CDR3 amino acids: CASSPGHSYEQYF. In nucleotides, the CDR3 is TGTGCCAGCAGCCCGGGACACTCCTACGAGCAGTACTTC.

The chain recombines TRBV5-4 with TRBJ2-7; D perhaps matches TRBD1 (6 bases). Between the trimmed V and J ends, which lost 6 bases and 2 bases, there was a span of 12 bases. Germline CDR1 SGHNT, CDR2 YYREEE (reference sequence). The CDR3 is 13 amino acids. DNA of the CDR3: TGTGCCAGCACTGACCGGACAGCCTACGAGCAGTACTTC. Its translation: CASTDRTAYEQYF.

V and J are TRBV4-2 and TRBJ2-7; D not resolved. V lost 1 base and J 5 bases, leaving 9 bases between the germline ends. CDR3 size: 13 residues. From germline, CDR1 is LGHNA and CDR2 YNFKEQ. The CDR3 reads CASSQGLADEQYF. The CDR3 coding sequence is TGTGCCAGCAGCCAAGGGTTAGCCGACGAGCAGTACTTC.

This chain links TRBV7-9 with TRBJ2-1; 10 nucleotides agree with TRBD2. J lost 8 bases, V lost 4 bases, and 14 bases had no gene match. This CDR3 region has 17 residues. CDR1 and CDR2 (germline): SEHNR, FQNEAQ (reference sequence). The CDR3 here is CASSSDSRLAGVYEQFF. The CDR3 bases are TGTGCCAGCAGCTCCGACTCGCGGCTAGCGGGAGTCTATGAGCAGTTCTTC.

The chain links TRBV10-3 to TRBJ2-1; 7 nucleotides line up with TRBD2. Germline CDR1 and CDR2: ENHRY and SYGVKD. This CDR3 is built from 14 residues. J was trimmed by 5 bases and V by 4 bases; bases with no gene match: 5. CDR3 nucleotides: TGTGCCATCAGTGGGGAGGGCCGAAACAATGAGCAGTTCTTC. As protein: CAISGEGRNNEQFF.

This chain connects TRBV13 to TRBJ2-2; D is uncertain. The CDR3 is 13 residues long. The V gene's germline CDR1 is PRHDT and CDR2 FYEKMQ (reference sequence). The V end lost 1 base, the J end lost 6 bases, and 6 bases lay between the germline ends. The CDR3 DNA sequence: TGTGCCAGCAGCTTAGTCAGATCCGGGGAGCTGTTTTTT. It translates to CASSLVRSGELFF.

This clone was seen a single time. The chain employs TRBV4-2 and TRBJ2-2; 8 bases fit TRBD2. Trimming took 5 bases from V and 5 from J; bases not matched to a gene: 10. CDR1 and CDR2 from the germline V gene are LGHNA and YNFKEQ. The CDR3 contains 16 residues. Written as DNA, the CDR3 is TGTGCCAGCAGCGCCCCAGGGGCGGGAGGAACCGGGGAGCTGTTTTTT. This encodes CASSAPGAGGTGELFF.

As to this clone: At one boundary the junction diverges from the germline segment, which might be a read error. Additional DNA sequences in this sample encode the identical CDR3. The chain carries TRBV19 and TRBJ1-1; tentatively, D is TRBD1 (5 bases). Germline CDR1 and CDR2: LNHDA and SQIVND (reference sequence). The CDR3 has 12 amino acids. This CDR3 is CASSPNGGGAFF. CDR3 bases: TGTGCCAGTAGCCCTAATGGGGGAGGTGCTTTTTTT. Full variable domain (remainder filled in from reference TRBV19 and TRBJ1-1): DGGITQSPKYLFRKEGQNVTLSCEQNLNHDAMYWYRQDPGQGLRLIYYSQIVNDFQKGDIAEGYSVSREKKESFPLTVTSAQKNPTAFYLCASSPNGGGAFFGQGTRLTVV.

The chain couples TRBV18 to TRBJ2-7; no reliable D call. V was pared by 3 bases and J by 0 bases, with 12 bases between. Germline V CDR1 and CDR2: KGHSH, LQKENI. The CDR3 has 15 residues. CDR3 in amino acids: CASSPAADFSYEQYF. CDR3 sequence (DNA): TGTGCCAGCTCACCGGCGGCAGACTTCTCCTACGAGCAGTACTTC.

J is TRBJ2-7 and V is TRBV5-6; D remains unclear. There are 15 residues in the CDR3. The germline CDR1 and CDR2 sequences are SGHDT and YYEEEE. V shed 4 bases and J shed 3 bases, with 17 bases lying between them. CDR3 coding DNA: TGTGCCAGCAGCACCCCAGGATTCGGTCGCTACGAGCAGTACTTC. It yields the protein CASSTPGFGRYEQYF.

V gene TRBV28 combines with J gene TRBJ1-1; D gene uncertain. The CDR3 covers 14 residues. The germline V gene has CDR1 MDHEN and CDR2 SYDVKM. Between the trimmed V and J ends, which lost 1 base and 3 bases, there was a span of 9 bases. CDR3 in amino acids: CASSLLVGDTEAFF. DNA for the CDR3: TGTGCCAGCAGTTTATTAGTGGGAGACACTGAAGCTTTCTTT.

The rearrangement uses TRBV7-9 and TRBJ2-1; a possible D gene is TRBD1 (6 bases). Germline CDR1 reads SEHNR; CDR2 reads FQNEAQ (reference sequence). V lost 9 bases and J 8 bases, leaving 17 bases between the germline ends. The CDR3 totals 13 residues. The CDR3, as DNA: TGTGCCAGTAGCGAGGGGGTTCCGGATGAGCAGTTCTTC. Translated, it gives CASSEGVPDEQFF.

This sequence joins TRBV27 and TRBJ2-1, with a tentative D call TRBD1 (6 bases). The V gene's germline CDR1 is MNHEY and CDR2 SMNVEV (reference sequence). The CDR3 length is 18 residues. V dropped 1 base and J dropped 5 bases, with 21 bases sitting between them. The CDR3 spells CASSLWTLQGSNDNEQFF. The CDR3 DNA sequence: TGTGCCAGCAGTTTATGGACCTTACAGGGTTCCAATGACAATGAGCAGTTCTTC.

The CDR3 sequence: CACRPAGNDEQYF. CDR3 bases: TGTGCCTGTCGACCCGCCGGGAATGACGAGCAGTACTTC. The V gene is TRBV30, the J gene TRBJ2-7; D may be TRBD2 (5 bases). Trimming cost V 6 bases and J 5 bases, with 17 bases left between them. The CDR3 has 13 amino acids. Germline-derived CDR1 and CDR2 are GTSNPN and SVGIG (reference sequence).

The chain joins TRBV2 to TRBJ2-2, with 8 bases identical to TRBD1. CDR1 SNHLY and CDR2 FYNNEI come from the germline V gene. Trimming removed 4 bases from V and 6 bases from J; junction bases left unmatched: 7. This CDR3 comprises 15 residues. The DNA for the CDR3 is TGTGCCAGCAGTGGGATGGACAGGGCGGCCGGGGAGCTGTTTTTT. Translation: CASSGMDRAAGELFF.

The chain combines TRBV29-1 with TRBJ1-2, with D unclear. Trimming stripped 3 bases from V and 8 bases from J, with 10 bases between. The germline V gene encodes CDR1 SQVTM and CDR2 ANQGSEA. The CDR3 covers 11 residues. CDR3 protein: CSVEHGEGYTF. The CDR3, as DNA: TGCAGCGTTGAGCACGGGGAAGGCTACACCTTC.

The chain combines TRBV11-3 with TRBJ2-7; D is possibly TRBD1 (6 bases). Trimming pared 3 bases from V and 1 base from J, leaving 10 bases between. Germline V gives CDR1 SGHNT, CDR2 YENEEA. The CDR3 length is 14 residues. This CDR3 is CASSLGHSSYEQYF. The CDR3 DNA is TGTGCCAGCAGCTTGGGACATTCTTCCTACGAGCAGTACTTC.

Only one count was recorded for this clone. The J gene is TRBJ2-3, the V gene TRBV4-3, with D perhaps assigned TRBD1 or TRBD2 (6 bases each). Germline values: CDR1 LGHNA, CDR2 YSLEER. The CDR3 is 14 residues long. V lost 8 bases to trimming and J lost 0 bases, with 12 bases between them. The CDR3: CASLEGGSTDTQYF. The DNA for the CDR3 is TGCGCCAGCCTCGAAGGGGGGAGCACAGATACGCAGTATTTT.

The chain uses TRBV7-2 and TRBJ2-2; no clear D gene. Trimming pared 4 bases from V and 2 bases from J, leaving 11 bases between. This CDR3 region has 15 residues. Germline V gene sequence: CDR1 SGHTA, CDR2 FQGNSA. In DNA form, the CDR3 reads TGTGCCAGCAGCTACGTGGCCCAAAACACCGGGGAGCTGTTTTTT. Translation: CASSYVAQNTGELFF.

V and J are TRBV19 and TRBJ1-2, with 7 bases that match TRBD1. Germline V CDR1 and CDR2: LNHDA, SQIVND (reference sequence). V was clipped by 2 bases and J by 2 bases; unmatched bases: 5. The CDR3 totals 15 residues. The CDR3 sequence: CASSIKAGQNYGYTF. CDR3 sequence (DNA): TGTGCCAGTAGTATAAAGGCGGGACAGAACTATGGCTACACCTTC.

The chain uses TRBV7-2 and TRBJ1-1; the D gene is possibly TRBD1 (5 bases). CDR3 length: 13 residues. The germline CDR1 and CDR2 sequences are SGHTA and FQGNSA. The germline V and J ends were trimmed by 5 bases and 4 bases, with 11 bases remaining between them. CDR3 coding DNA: TGTGCCAGCAGCCCCGCCCAGGGCACTGAAGCTTTCTTT. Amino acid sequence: CASSPAQGTEAFF.